The 31 T cell receptor beta chains listed next were all sequenced from one sample in a study of blood T cell repertoires in COVID-19. Profiled with immunoSEQ multiplex PCR; TCRdb holds only in-frame clones, not every one. The table has 70,000 to 95,000 clones, around 90% seen once. Source material: peripheral blood. These receptors all come from a woman aged 80 or over with active COVID-19.

The rearrangement joins TRBV2 to TRBJ1-5, with 8 bases aligning to TRBD1. This CDR3 is 14 amino acids long. The V gene's germline CDR1 is SNHLY and CDR2 FYNNEI. The junction had 5 bases not matched to a gene; V was cut back by 7 bases and J by 3 bases. For the CDR3, the DNA is TGTGCCAGCACCGGACAGGGCAACAATCAGCCCCAGCATTTT. Protein sequence: CASTGQGNNQPQHF.

The gene calls are TRBV27 and TRBJ1-5, with D unresolved. Germline V gene lookup returns CDR1 MNHEY and CDR2 SMNVEV (reference sequence). This CDR3 has 13 residues. Trimming stripped 5 bases from V and 6 bases from J, with 11 bases between. CDR3 bases: TGTGCCAGCAGTCTGGTCGGGAGTCAGCCCCAGCATTTT. It encodes CASSLVGSQPQHF.

This chain joins TRBV5-4 and TRBJ2-2, with D tentatively TRBD1 (5 bases). Germline V CDR1 and CDR2: SGHNT, YYREEE (reference sequence). V shed 4 bases and J shed 9 bases, with 22 bases lying between them. The CDR3 has 16 amino acids. The chain's CDR3 is CASSHGQGLQYRELFF. CDR3 DNA: TGTGCCAGCAGCCACGGCCAGGGCCTCCAATACAGGGAGCTGTTTTTT.

The CDR3 is CASSPGLQRYEQYF. As DNA, the CDR3 is TGTGCCAGCTCACCGGGACTCCAACGTTACGAGCAGTACTTC. The chain couples TRBV18 to TRBJ2-7; D may be TRBD2 (6 bases). CDR3 length: 14 amino acids. V gave up 3 bases and J gave up 4 bases, with 13 bases separating them. Germline loops: CDR1 KGHSH, CDR2 LQKENI. Full variable domain (rest looked up from reference TRBV18 and TRBJ2-7): NAGVMQNPRHLVRRRGQEARLRCSPMKGHSHVYWYRQLPEEGLKFMVYLQKENIIDESGMPKERFSAEFPKEGPSILRIQQVVRGDSAAYFCASSPGLQRYEQYFGPGTRLTVT.

The V gene is TRBV6-1, the J gene TRBJ1-4; 8 bases are shared with TRBD1. The CDR3 spans 15 residues. V shed 2 bases and J 8 bases; nucleotides not matched to a gene: 7. Germline values: CDR1 MNHNS, CDR2 SASEGT. The CDR3 spells CASSERGQGVEKLFF. DNA of the CDR3: TGTGCCAGCAGTGAAAGAGGACAGGGAGTGGAAAAACTGTTTTTT.

In its sample, this clone was seen a few times. The chain combines TRBV4-2 with TRBJ2-2; 13 nucleotides line up with TRBD2. CDR1 is LGHNA and CDR2 is YNFKEQ in the germline V gene. The CDR3 extends over 15 amino acids. After removal of 4 bases from V and 7 bases from J, the junction contained 3 bases not matched to a gene. This chain's CDR3 is CASSRTSGSGGELFF. CDR3 in DNA: TGTGCCAGCAGCCGGACTAGCGGGAGTGGCGGGGAGCTGTTTTTT.

The chain couples TRBV5-1 to TRBJ2-2, with TRBD2 identical over 9 bases. Germline trimming cut 3 bases from V and 3 bases from J; bases unmatched to any gene: 3. The V gene's germline CDR1 is SGHRS and CDR2 YFSETQ. The CDR3 has 15 residues. The CDR3 protein is CASSSVAGDTGELFF. DNA for the CDR3: TGCGCCAGCAGCTCAGTAGCGGGGGACACCGGGGAGCTGTTTTTT.

J is TRBJ2-7 and V is TRBV5-1, with 7 bases aligning to TRBD2. Germline assignment: CDR1 SGHRS and CDR2 YFSETQ. The V gene end was trimmed by 0 bases and the J gene end by 0 bases; junction bases not matched to a gene: 3. CDR3 size: 15 residues. In nucleotides, the CDR3 is TGCGCCAGCAGCTTGGTCGGGGGGAGCTCCTACGAGCAGTACTTC. It codes for CASSLVGGSSYEQYF.

The rearrangement joins TRBV30 to TRBJ2-2; TRBD2 is a possible D gene (5 bases). From germline, CDR1 is GTSNPN and CDR2 SVGIG (reference sequence). CDR3 length: 14 amino acids. V lost 0 bases and J 5 bases, leaving 10 bases between the germline ends. As DNA, the CDR3 is TGTGCCTGGAGTGTACTCCGGGAAACCGGGGAGCTGTTTTTT. Residues: CAWSVLRETGELFF.

This chain's CDR3 is CASSLVGSYNEQFF. The CDR3 coding sequence is TGTGCCAGCAGCTTAGTTGGGAGTTACAATGAGCAGTTCTTC. J is TRBJ2-1 and V is TRBV7-2; D may be TRBD2 (5 bases). Germline CDR1 and CDR2: SGHTA and FQGNSA. V was shortened by 1 base and J by 4 bases, with 8 bases between the two germline ends. This CDR3 comprises 14 residues.

Remarks on this clone: The germline gene is not matched at one end of the junction; a read error may be the cause. The V gene is TRBV5-4, the J gene TRBJ2-3; 9 nucleotides align to TRBD1. The CDR3 spans 16 residues. Germline V gene data show CDR1 as SGHNT and CDR2 as YYREEE (reference sequence). CDR3 sequence: CASSRMGTGSTYTQYF. The CDR3 coding sequence is TGTGCCAGCAGCCGGATGGGGACAGGGAGCACATATACGCAGTATTTT.

This rearrangement joins TRBV27 to TRBJ2-7; 7 nucleotides agree with TRBD1. The CDR3 length is 15 residues. The J segment lost 4 bases and the V segment lost 2 bases, leaving 8 bases of the junction unmatched. The V gene's germline CDR1 is MNHEY and CDR2 SMNVEV (reference sequence). In DNA form, the CDR3 reads TGTGCCAGCAGTTTAGCCGGGACAGCATATTACGAGCAGTACTTC. Translating it yields CASSLAGTAYYEQYF.

The chain couples TRBV30 to TRBJ1-5; TRBD1 matches at 11 bases. This CDR3 region has 14 residues. V lost 3 bases and J lost 4; bases outside the gene matches: 2. Germline loops: CDR1 GTSNPN, CDR2 SVGIG (reference sequence). For the CDR3, the DNA is TGTGCCTGGAGGGGGACAGGGGGTAATCAGCCCCAGCATTTT. Its protein product is CAWRGTGGNQPQHF.

V usage is TRBV9 and J usage is TRBJ1-1; D perhaps matches TRBD1 (6 bases). Germline V lookup: CDR1 SGDLS, CDR2 YYNGEE. This CDR3 spans 17 amino acids. V shed 1 base and J shed 1 base, with 17 bases lying between them. The chain's CDR3 is CASSVSSRGAQNTEAFF. In DNA, the CDR3 is TGTGCCAGCAGCGTATCCTCACGGGGGGCCCAGAACACTGAAGCTTTCTTT.

This clone was recorded only once. The chain uses TRBV5-1 and TRBJ1-3; D not resolved. Trimming took off 1 base at V and 0 bases at J, with 8 bases between the two ends. CDR3 length: 15 amino acids. Germline CDR1 SGHRS, CDR2 YFSETQ. CDR3 nucleotide sequence: TGCGCCAGCAGCTTGCGGGTTAGCTCTGGAAACACCATATATTTT. This encodes CASSLRVSSGNTIYF.

V is TRBV28 and J is TRBJ1-6, with unresolved D. CDR1 MDHEN and CDR2 SYDVKM come from the germline V gene. This CDR3 has 15 residues. V shed 2 bases and J shed 7 bases, with 12 bases lying between them. The CDR3 nucleotides are TGTGCCAGCAGTTTACTAGGTGCCCCCAATTCACCCCTCCACTTT. It encodes CASSLLGAPNSPLHF.

CDR3 sequence: CASTGAGTGGFNEQFF. The CDR3 nucleotides read TGTGCCAGCACCGGGGCCGGGACAGGGGGGTTCAATGAGCAGTTCTTC. The rearrangement joins TRBV28 to TRBJ2-1; 11 bases align to TRBD1. CDR3 size: 16 residues. V dropped 7 bases and J dropped 6; count of bases not matched to a gene: 11. Germline V gene data show CDR1 as MDHEN and CDR2 as SYDVKM.

The chain uses TRBV6-5 and TRBJ1-5, with unresolved D. There are 14 residues in the CDR3. The V gene lost 8 bases and the J gene lost 0 bases, with 11 bases spanning the gap. CDR1 is MNHEY, CDR2 SVGAGI, per germline. For the CDR3, the DNA is TGTGCCAGCTCGTATCAGGATAGCAATCAGCCCCAGCATTTT. This translates into CASSYQDSNQPQHF.

This clone was observed a single time. This chain links TRBV19 with TRBJ2-1, with D perhaps matching TRBD2 (6 bases). The germline CDR1 and CDR2 sequences are LNHDA and SQIVND (reference sequence). V dropped 3 bases and J dropped 0 bases, with 18 bases sitting between them. This CDR3 spans 18 amino acids. The CDR3 nucleotides read TGTGCCAGTAGTATGTGGCCCCCGGCGGGAAGCTCCTACAATGAGCAGTTCTTC. Amino acids: CASSMWPPAGSSYNEQFF.

This clone has a single count. This sequence joins TRBV19 and TRBJ2-7; TRBD1 matches at 9 bases. CDR1 is LNHDA and CDR2 is SQIVND in the germline V gene (reference sequence). The V segment lost 6 bases and the J segment 7 bases; nucleotides outside the gene matches: 10. The CDR3 is made up of 14 amino acids. Written as DNA, the CDR3 is TGTGCCAGTAGGCGCGGACAGGGGACGGGAGAGCAGTACTTC. Amino acid sequence: CASRRGQGTGEQYF.

The V gene is TRBV7-2, the J gene TRBJ2-5; a possible D gene is TRBD2 (5 bases). V dropped 8 bases and J dropped 1 base, with 11 bases sitting between them. The CDR3 is 13 amino acids. The germline CDR1 and CDR2 sequences are SGHTA and FQGNSA. CDR3 protein: CASGREIQETQYF. The CDR3 nucleotides read TGTGCCAGCGGACGGGAAATCCAAGAGACCCAGTACTTC.

The chain links TRBV4-2 to TRBJ2-1; TRBD2 matches 10 bases. Germline V gene data show CDR1 as LGHNA and CDR2 as YNFKEQ. V was pared by 0 bases and J by 10 bases, with 9 bases of the junction left unmatched. This CDR3 spans 16 amino acids. CDR3 DNA sequence: TGTGCCAGCAGCCAAGAAGGGCTAGCGGGAGTATACGAGCAGTTCTTC. It yields the protein CASSQEGLAGVYEQFF.

This chain connects TRBV19 to TRBJ2-1; D may be TRBD1 (6 bases). The V end lost 3 bases, the J end lost 7 bases, and 13 bases lay between the germline ends. The CDR3 is 14 amino acids. The germline gives CDR1 LNHDA, CDR2 SQIVND (reference sequence). The CDR3, as DNA: TGTGCCAGTAGTATCACAACTACAGGGAATGAGCAGTTCTTC. Amino acids: CASSITTTGNEQFF.

The chain is built from TRBV7-8 and TRBJ2-5, with 9 bases matching TRBD1. The germline gives CDR1 SGHVS, CDR2 FQNEAQ. The V segment lost 5 bases and the J segment 0 bases; nucleotides outside the gene matches: 7. The CDR3 has 16 residues. The CDR3 DNA reads as TGTGCCAGCAGCACTGGGACAGGGCGGTACCAAGAGACCCAGTACTTC. Its protein is CASSTGTGRYQETQYF.

The chain combines TRBV6-2 or TRBV6-3 with TRBJ2-5, with D tentatively TRBD2 (6 bases). CDR3 length equals 18 residues. Trimming stripped 0 bases from V and 10 bases from J, with 27 bases between. CDR1 is MNHEY, CDR2 SVGEGT, per germline. The CDR3 coding sequence is TGTGCCAGCAGTTACTCTGGAGTAGCGGTACGATCCCCCTCGGACCAGTACTTC. It translates to CASSYSGVAVRSPSDQYF.

The chain couples TRBV6-2 or TRBV6-3 to TRBJ2-1; the match to TRBD2 covers 8 bases. V lost 5 bases and J lost 3; bases outside the gene matches: 6. The length of the CDR3 is 15 residues. The germline V gene encodes CDR1 MNHEY and CDR2 SVGEGT. Here the CDR3 reads CASSPSGSFYNEQFF. CDR3 nucleotides: TGTGCCAGCAGTCCGAGCGGGAGTTTCTACAATGAGCAGTTCTTC.

This clone was recorded only once. The CDR3 DNA follows: TGTGCCAGTAGTATATCCCGAGACAGGGTGGTCGAGACCCAGTACTTC. Protein product: CASSISRDRVVETQYF. The chain has TRBV19 and TRBJ2-5; 7 bases match TRBD1. Germline-derived CDR1 and CDR2 are LNHDA and SQIVND (reference sequence). After removal of 2 bases from V and 5 bases from J, the junction contained 11 bases not matched to a gene. The CDR3 contains 16 residues.

This chain uses TRBV28 with TRBJ2-7, with D possibly matching TRBD2 (5 bases). CDR3 length: 15 amino acids. In germline, CDR1 is MDHEN, CDR2 SYDVKM. V was cut by 7 bases and J by 3 bases, with 19 bases left in between. CDR3 amino acids: CASTPLGMDGYEQYF. The CDR3 DNA reads as TGTGCCAGCACCCCTCTCGGGATGGATGGCTACGAGCAGTACTTC.

The rearrangement uses TRBV7-3 and TRBJ2-5, with D possibly being TRBD1 (6 bases). The V and J ends lost 1 base and 5 bases respectively, with 11 bases between them. CDR3 length: 14 residues. CDR1 is SGHTA, CDR2 FQGTGA, per germline. The CDR3 bases are TGTGCCAGCAGCTTAAACAGGGAAGGGGAGACCCAGTACTTC. Translation: CASSLNREGETQYF.

The chain uses TRBV19 and TRBJ2-4, with D tentatively TRBD1 (5 bases). CDR1 and CDR2 (germline): LNHDA, SQIVND (reference sequence). V was cut by 5 bases and J by 3 bases, with 23 bases left in between. CDR3 size: 18 residues. The CDR3 loop reads CASSPTPSPGRVKNIQYF. The DNA for the CDR3 is TGTGCCAGTAGTCCCACCCCGTCCCCAGGGCGTGTCAAAAACATTCAGTACTTC.

V gene TRBV19 combines with J gene TRBJ2-1; TRBD2 matches 15 bases. CDR1 and CDR2 (germline): LNHDA, SQIVND (reference sequence). The CDR3 totals 17 residues. V gave up 7 bases and J gave up 3 bases; unmatched junction bases: 7. CDR3: CASTPVGLAGGYNEQFF. The CDR3, as DNA: TGTGCCAGTACCCCAGTGGGACTAGCGGGAGGCTACAATGAGCAGTTCTTC.